The 13 T cell receptor beta chains below were found in one sample sequenced in a study of tumor-infiltrating lymphocytes in primary liver carcinoma. From 500 ng total RNA, TCR beta cDNA was generated with a primer in the constant region. Employing slightly modified ARM-PCR, three nested multiplex PCR rounds were run, and these gave rise to the TCR beta libraries. Running around 9 cycles apiece, the first two PCR rounds relied on TRBV1-TRBV30 forward primers together with a C-beta reverse primer. One entry per CDR3 protein results from TCRdb running MiXCR on the multiplex PCR reads. Of around 78,000 distinct CDR3 sequences in the sample, over 55% were seen once. The roughly 19-33 mg bulk tissue piece was not sorted before simultaneous RNA and DNA extraction. Sequencing input: liver tumor tissue from sampling region 4. Subset: tumor region T4, right-lateral pole. The receptors shown here come from a woman aged 55-69 years with primary liver carcinoma and hepatitis B virus infection.

About this clonotype: With a much larger clone just one base away, this may be a read error. The V and J genes are TRBV18 and TRBJ1-1, with TRBD1 as a possible D gene (6 bases). Germline CDR1 reads KGHSH; CDR2 reads LQKENI. The CDR3 length is 16 residues. The V end lost 4 bases, the J end lost 1 base, and 16 bases lay between the germline ends. CDR3 DNA: TGTGCCAGCTCACTACCTCGTAGGACAGCGAACACTGAAGCTTTCTTT. Protein: CASSLPRRTANTEAFF.

In this sample, this clonotype turned up once. A junction end diverges from the germline sequence, so it may reflect a read error. The rearrangement links TRBV11-3 to TRBJ2-1, with D tentatively TRBD1 or TRBD2 (5 bases each). The CDR3 length is 13 residues. CDR1 SGHNT and CDR2 YENEEA come from the germline V gene. The CDR3 loop reads CASSARGYNGQFF. CDR3 in DNA: TGTGCCAGCAGTGCCCGGGGCTACAATGGGCAGTTTTTC.

With regard to this clonotype: A much larger clone sits a single nucleotide away, making a read error possible. The chain employs TRBV6-5 and TRBJ1-3; D possibly corresponds to TRBD1 (5 bases). The CDR3 totals 15 residues. Germline V gene sequence: CDR1 MNHEY, CDR2 SVGAGI. CDR3 bases: TGTGCCAGCAGTCGCTATCAGGGTTCTGGAGACACCATATATTTT. Its protein is CASSRYQGSGDTIYF.

This clonotype was found a few times. Possible read error: a much larger clone is one base away. This chain uses TRBV5-6 with TRBJ2-1, with 8 bases aligning to TRBD1. The CDR3 consists of 15 residues. From germline, CDR1 is SGHDT and CDR2 YYEEEE. The V segment lost 4 bases and the J segment 6 bases; nucleotides outside the gene matches: 9. The CDR3 spells CASSRQGFPCNEQFF. The CDR3 DNA sequence: TGTGCCAGCAGCCGACAGGGGTTTCCCTGCAATGAGCAGTTCTTC.

A remark on this clonotype: A junction boundary mismatches the germline segment, possibly from a read error. V and J are TRBV28 and TRBJ1-2; weak D call: TRBD1 (5 bases). This CDR3 is 12 amino acids long. The V gene's germline CDR1 is MDHEN and CDR2 SYDVKM. The CDR3 sequence is CASNTWDYDYTF. The DNA of the CDR3 is TGTGCCAGTAATACATGGGACTATGACTACACCTTC.

A word on this clonotype: The CDR3 carries no conserved terminal phenylalanine or tryptophan, so it likely arises from a read error. The chain combines TRBV12-3 or TRBV12-4 with TRBJ1-5; D is ambiguous. Judging by the DNA end, TRBJ2-3 fits better; the J call may be wrong. The CDR3 runs 17 residues. This CDR3 is CASSPILEAGSNQPQYS. The CDR3 DNA reads TGTGCCAGCAGCCCAATCCTTGAGGCAGGCAGCAATCAGCCCCAGTATTCT.

There are many counts of this clonotype. V and J are TRBV18 and TRBJ1-4, with 7 bases aligning to TRBD1. Trimming at V came to 2 bases and at J to 2 bases, leaving 2 bases not matched to a gene. In germline, CDR1 is KGHSH, CDR2 LQKENI. This CDR3 contains 15 residues. CDR3 sequence (DNA): TGTGCCAGCTCACCAGGACAGGAGACTAATGAAAAACTGTTTTTT. Translation: CASSPGQETNEKLFF.

This clonotype was observed a few times. No conserved phenylalanine or tryptophan ends this CDR3, so it is likely a read error. V and J are TRBV11-3 and TRBJ2-1; D is uncertain. Looked up from germline, CDR1 is SGHNT and CDR2 is YENEEA. This CDR3 has 14 residues. CDR3 DNA: TGTGTCAGCAGCTTCCCTTCCGTTGGCAATGAGCAGTTCATC. This translates into CVSSFPSVGNEQFI.

This clonotype came up a few times. A much larger clone is a single base away; this may be a read error. V usage is TRBV28 and J usage is TRBJ2-2; TRBD2 agrees at 13 bases. This CDR3 is built from 17 residues. Germline lookup yields CDR1 MDHEN and CDR2 SYDVKM. The CDR3 coding sequence is TGTGCCAGCAGCAGTACGGGGACTAGCGGGAACGCCGGGGAGCTGTTTTTT. It is translated as CASSSTGTSGNAGELFF.

Remarks on this clonotype: The CDR3 does not close with the conserved phenylalanine or tryptophan, likely indicating a read error. The limits of the CDR3 on the DNA are not certain, so only TCRdb's listed CDR3 is given. The chain combines TRBV11-1 with TRBJ2-7; the listed D gene, TRBD1, was not tested against the DNA. Per germline, CDR1 SGHAT and CDR2 FQDESV (reference sequence). The CDR3 is 15 residues long, counting both termini. This CDR3 is CASSWDGTRTYEQYL.

In regard to this clonotype: Its ends do not fully match the called genes, so a read error is possible. This chain joins TRBV10-3 and TRBJ1-5; tentatively, D is TRBD1 (6 bases). Germline lookup yields CDR1 ENHRY and CDR2 SYGVKD. The CDR3 loop spans 13 amino acids. The CDR3 protein is CAVGGQENQPQRF. CDR3 nucleotides: TGTGCTGTTGGGGGGCAGGAGAATCAGCCCCAGCGTTTT.

As for this clonotype: The junction shows a germline mismatch at one end, possibly a read error. J is TRBJ1-2 and V is TRBV30; D gene ambiguous. Per germline, CDR1 GTSNPN and CDR2 SVGIG (reference sequence). CDR3 length: 13 amino acids. CDR3 loop: CVWGNMMNYGYTF. The CDR3 DNA follows: TGTGTCTGGGGTAACATGATGAACTATGGCTACACCTTC.

This clonotype was seen many times. The chain has TRBV30 and TRBJ1-2; perhaps TRBD1 as D (5 bases). Trimming took 4 bases from V and 10 from J, leaving 22 bases between them. This CDR3 is 14 amino acids long. Germline-derived CDR1 and CDR2 are GTSNPN and SVGIG (reference sequence). CDR3 sequence reads: CAWTTGTVLWDYTF. CDR3 nucleotides: TGTGCCTGGACGACCGGGACCGTCCTCTGGGACTACACCTTC.